One sample yielded the 8 T cell receptor beta chains listed below, sequenced in a study of early T cells in non-severe SARS-CoV-2 infection (TCRdb year 2021). Library prep was done by 5' RACE. Sequencer: NextSeq 500. TCRdb applied fastp at Q25 and MiXCR to the public reads, then kept only in-frame beta chains. For every CDR3 protein sequence, its rows merge into one entry that carries the most common genes and DNA. The sample has about 50,000 distinct CDR3 sequences on record, roughly 8.2% of them singletons. The top ten clones comprise roughly 4.2% of the sample. The material sequenced was whole blood. All receptors derive from an adult who was a healthcare worker with PCR-confirmed SARS-CoV-2 infection or an uninfected control (not recorded which).

In its sample, this clonotype was seen a few times. V and J are TRBV7-3 and TRBJ2-3, with 11 nucleotides matching TRBD2. The CDR3 has 17 residues. V dropped 5 bases and J dropped 2; count of bases not matched to a gene: 9. The germline V gene has CDR1 SGHTA and CDR2 FQGTGA. In DNA, the CDR3 is TGTGCCAGCAGCCGGGCAGTGACTAGCGGGAACACAGATACGCAGTATTTT. Protein product: CASSRAVTSGNTDTQYF.

The chain is built from TRBV5-1 and TRBJ1-3; D ambiguous. Trimming shortened V by 4 bases and J by 3 bases, and 11 bases separated the two germline ends. The CDR3 totals 14 residues. From germline, CDR1 is SGHRS and CDR2 YFSETQ. Written as DNA, the CDR3 is TGCGCCAGCAGCCCCTATGTGGATGGAAACACCATATATTTT. This gives the protein CASSPYVDGNTIYF. Looking up the rest from reference TRBV5-1 and TRBJ1-3 gives the full variable domain: KAGVTQTPRYLIKTRGQQVTLSCSPISGHRSVSWYQQTPGQGLQFLFEYFSETQRNKGNFPGRFSGRQFSNSRSEMNVSTLELGDSALYLCASSPYVDGNTIYFGEGSWLTVV.

This clonotype occurred a few times. The genes are TRBV7-9 and TRBJ2-1; D gene unclear. Germline loops: CDR1 SEHNR, CDR2 FQNEAQ (reference sequence). The V and J ends lost 1 base and 15 bases respectively, with 16 bases between them. The CDR3 is 13 residues long. CDR3 nucleotide sequence: TGTGCCAGCAGCTTAGTTGAGAGCACGAGGCTGTTCTTC. As protein: CASSLVESTRLFF.

This clonotype has a handful of counts. The V gene is TRBV5-1, the J gene TRBJ1-4; no reliable D call. Trimming shortened V by 0 bases and J by 2 bases, and 8 bases separated the two germline ends. This CDR3 comprises 15 residues. Germline CDR1 and CDR2: SGHRS and YFSETQ. The DNA of the CDR3 is TGCGCCAGCAGCTTGGCGGGGAATACTAATGAAAAACTGTTTTTT. Amino acids: CASSLAGNTNEKLFF. Full variable domain (rest looked up from reference TRBV5-1 and TRBJ1-4): KAGVTQTPRYLIKTRGQQVTLSCSPISGHRSVSWYQQTPGQGLQFLFEYFSETQRNKGNFPGRFSGRQFSNSRSEMNVSTLELGDSALYLCASSLAGNTNEKLFFGSGTQLSVL.

The chain is built from TRBV7-6 and TRBJ2-1; D might be TRBD1 (5 bases). The CDR3 runs to 14 residues. Germline CDR1 is SGHVS and CDR2 is FNYEAQ. Trimming cost V 1 base and J 5 bases, with 9 bases left between them. CDR3 DNA sequence: TGTGCCAGCAGCTTAGGAGGACAAAACAATGAGCAGTTCTTC. Translating gives CASSLGGQNNEQFF.

This clonotype came up many times. This chain joins TRBV4-1 and TRBJ2-1, with D perhaps matching TRBD1 or TRBD2 (6 bases each). The CDR3 contains 16 residues. The germline V and J ends were trimmed by 8 bases and 3 bases, with 20 bases remaining between them. Per the germline V gene, CDR1 is MGHRA and CDR2 is YSYEKL. DNA for the CDR3: TGCGCCAGCCGACTCCAGGAGGGGGGTAACTACAATGAGCAGTTCTTC. Amino acids: CASRLQEGGNYNEQFF.

This clonotype was detected a few times. The chain employs TRBV11-2 and TRBJ2-2, with 7 bases that match TRBD1. V shed 4 bases, J shed 6 bases, and the junction held 20 bases outside the gene matches. The length of the CDR3 is 19 residues. CDR1 and CDR2 from the germline V gene are SGHAT and FQNNGV. The CDR3 here is CASSSDRRLNGISPGELFF. Written as DNA, the CDR3 is TGTGCCAGCAGCTCGGACAGGCGGCTAAACGGGATTTCACCCGGGGAGCTGTTTTTT.

This clonotype has just a few counts. This rearrangement joins TRBV20-1 to TRBJ2-1, with 8 bases identical to TRBD1. J was trimmed by 5 bases and V by 3 bases; bases with no gene match: 9. This CDR3 comprises 15 residues. Germline V CDR1 and CDR2: DFQATT, SNEGSKA (reference sequence). The CDR3 coding sequence is TGCAGTGCTAGTCAGGGGGCTAGCAACAACAATGAGCAGTTCTTC. Translated, it gives CSASQGASNNNEQFF.